The entry that follows covers one T cell receptor (beta chain) sequence. The sample belongs to a study of blood T cell repertoires in COVID-19. Study-level information: Samples taken during acute and convalescent COVID-19 were collected in the United States, Italy and Spain. PBMCs, B-cell-depleted T cells, or T cells provided the cDNA or gDNA that made up the material.

V shed 7 bases and J shed 0 bases, with 16 bases lying between them. Germline V lookup: CDR1 LGHNT, CDR2 FRNRAP. The CDR3 spans 15 residues. In the authors' workflow: Amplifying reference gene primers gave estimates of nucleated cell counts. Assay: immunoSEQ multiplex PCR; the TCRdb copy retains only in-frame clones and omits some. The DNA was the basis for D and trimming; V, J and clone size are from that table. The sample lists fewer than 350,000 clones, nearly 90% occurring once. The sequence was obtained from a man between 18 and 35 years old with active or convalescent COVID-19. The sample taken for sequencing was peripheral blood. J is TRBJ2-7 and V is TRBV12-5, with a possible D match to TRBD2 (5 bases). In DNA form, the CDR3 reads TGTGCTAGTGCCCCCCGAGGAGGATTCTCCTACGAGCAGTACTTC. Its protein is CASAPRGGFSYEQYF.